The next 21 T cell receptor beta chains were all read from a single sample in a study of OX40 agonist ivuxolimab in advanced cancers. The assay was immunoSEQ multiplex PCR, and TCRdb's table has in-frame clones only and misses some. The data contain over 55,000 clones, about 80% of them singletons. The starting material was CD4+ or CD8+ T cells sorted from blood, obtained in a trial of the OX40 agonist ivuxolimab. These receptors originate from an adult with an advanced solid tumor such as melanoma, head and neck, liver or kidney cancer.

The CDR3 loop reads CASSLLPSLAGVGETQYF. CDR3 DNA: TGCGCCAGCAGCTTACTCCCCTCCCTAGCGGGGGTTGGGGAGACCCAGTACTTC. This sequence joins TRBV5-1 and TRBJ2-5; the match to TRBD2 covers 10 bases. Germline V lookup: CDR1 SGHRS, CDR2 YFSETQ. V gave up 2 bases and J gave up 5 bases; unmatched junction bases: 15. CDR3 length: 18 residues.

CDR3: CASSLLGSSNQPQHF. CDR3 bases: TGTGCCAGCAGTTTATTGGGCTCTAGCAATCAGCCCCAGCATTTT. V gene TRBV28 combines with J gene TRBJ1-5, with D unclear. V was clipped by 1 base and J by 0 bases, with 7 bases between them. Looked up from germline, CDR1 is MDHEN and CDR2 is SYDVKM. The CDR3 covers 15 residues.

The rearrangement joins TRBV2 to TRBJ2-5; D may be TRBD2 (5 bases). Germline CDR1 is SNHLY and CDR2 is FYNNEI. There are 14 residues in the CDR3. Trimming pared 7 bases from V and 4 bases from J, leaving 16 bases between. The CDR3 nucleotides read TGTGCCAGCACCTCAAACCGGGGTACAGAGACCCAGTACTTC. The encoded protein is CASTSNRGTETQYF.

This chain joins TRBV27 and TRBJ2-1; 7 nucleotides align to TRBD1. Unmatched junction bases numbered 2, after V lost 0 bases and J lost 9 bases. Germline loops: CDR1 MNHEY, CDR2 SMNVEV (reference sequence). The CDR3 spans 13 residues. The CDR3 nucleotides are TGTGCCAGCAGTTTATCACGACAGGGTGAGCAGTTCTTC. Encoded protein: CASSLSRQGEQFF.

V and J are TRBV2 and TRBJ2-3; maybe TRBD2 (6 bases). This CDR3 region has 14 residues. The germline V gene encodes CDR1 SNHLY and CDR2 FYNNEI. V lost 7 bases and J lost 2, with 13 bases in between. The DNA for the CDR3 is TGTGCCAGCACCGGAGGGACTTACACAGATACGCAGTATTTT. Translating it yields CASTGGTYTDTQYF.

The V and J genes are TRBV9 and TRBJ2-5; the D gene could be TRBD1 or TRBD2 (5 bases each). Per the germline V gene, CDR1 is SGDLS and CDR2 is YYNGEE. The ends were cut back, 4 bases at V and 1 base at J, with 8 bases in the middle. The CDR3 runs 13 residues. CDR3 sequence reads: CASSPGTQETQYF. CDR3 DNA: TGTGCCAGCAGCCCGGGGACCCAAGAGACCCAGTACTTC.

The chain employs TRBV18 and TRBJ1-2; tentative D call: TRBD1 (5 bases). Per the germline V gene, CDR1 is KGHSH and CDR2 is LQKENI. CDR3 size: 14 residues. V dropped 2 bases and J dropped 0 bases, with 7 bases sitting between them. CDR3 nucleotide sequence: TGTGCCAGCTCACCAACAGGCTCTAACTATGGCTACACCTTC. It encodes CASSPTGSNYGYTF.

The chain couples TRBV19 to TRBJ1-5; D gene ambiguous. V lost 1 base to trimming and J lost 7 bases, with 14 bases between them. The CDR3 has 15 residues. Germline CDR1 and CDR2: LNHDA and SQIVND (reference sequence). The CDR3 coding sequence is TGTGCCAGTAGTATAGTCGTGAGGCCGAACCAGCCCCAGCATTTT. Translated: CASSIVVRPNQPQHF.

This chain uses TRBV6-5 with TRBJ1-1, with D possibly being TRBD1 (6 bases). This CDR3 contains 15 residues. Per the germline V gene, CDR1 is MNHEY and CDR2 is SVGAGI. V lost 6 bases to trimming and J lost 3 bases, with 17 bases between them. CDR3 amino acids: CASSLNRDLYTEAFF. The CDR3 bases are TGTGCCAGCAGCCTAAACAGGGATCTATACACTGAAGCTTTCTTT.

This clone was picked up a small number of times. This rearrangement joins TRBV10-2 to TRBJ2-1; D possibly corresponds to TRBD2 (7 bases). Germline V CDR1 and CDR2: WSHSY, SAAADI. Trimming took off 9 bases at V and 9 bases at J, with 15 bases between the two ends. This CDR3 has 12 residues. The CDR3 bases are TGCGCCAGTAGGGGGGAGGGCGGTGAGCAGTTCTTC. The encoded protein is CASRGEGGEQFF.

The V and J genes are TRBV7-3 and TRBJ2-1; 14 positions agree with TRBD2. The CDR3 is 16 residues long. Germline V gives CDR1 SGHTA, CDR2 FQGTGA. J was trimmed by 6 bases and V by 4 bases; bases with no gene match: 5. Written as DNA, the CDR3 is TGTGCCAGCAGCTCAGGACTAGCGGGGGGTGGCAATGAGCAGTTCTTC. It encodes CASSSGLAGGGNEQFF.

This chain uses TRBV11-2 with TRBJ2-5; 8 bases fit TRBD1. Unmatched junction bases numbered 8, after V lost 1 base and J lost 4 bases. The CDR3 has 16 amino acids. Germline loops: CDR1 SGHAT, CDR2 FQNNGV. The CDR3 coding sequence is TGTGCCAGCAGCTTAGGGTACGACAGGGGTATAGAGACCCAGTACTTC. As protein: CASSLGYDRGIETQYF.

The CDR3 loop is CASSLEGQGTEKLFF. As DNA, the CDR3 is TGCGCCAGCAGCTTGGAGGGACAGGGGACGGAAAAACTGTTTTTT. The genes are TRBV5-1 and TRBJ1-4, with 10 nucleotides matching TRBD1. This CDR3 comprises 15 residues. The trim removed 0 bases at V and 8 bases at J, leaving 4 bases unmatched. Germline V gene sequence: CDR1 SGHRS, CDR2 YFSETQ.

The chain employs TRBV11-2 and TRBJ2-1; D call uncertain. V lost 1 base, J lost 8 bases, and 9 bases lay in between. Germline V gene lookup returns CDR1 SGHAT and CDR2 FQNNGV. The CDR3 extends over 13 amino acids. The CDR3 spells CASSLGVWDEQFF. CDR3 sequence (DNA): TGTGCCAGCAGCTTAGGGGTTTGGGATGAGCAGTTCTTC.

V usage is TRBV27 and J usage is TRBJ2-1; D not certain. The germline gives CDR1 MNHEY, CDR2 SMNVEV (reference sequence). Deletions cut 3 bases from V and 0 bases from J, with 24 bases between. The CDR3 runs 20 residues. This chain's CDR3 is CASSLIPGVKGRPSYNEQFF. The CDR3 DNA sequence: TGTGCCAGCAGTTTGATCCCTGGGGTCAAAGGGCGGCCCTCCTACAATGAGCAGTTCTTC.

This chain joins TRBV5-1 and TRBJ1-1, with D possibly TRBD1 on 6 matching bases. This CDR3 region has 15 residues. V gave up 4 bases and J gave up 0 bases, with 13 bases separating them. In germline, CDR1 is SGHRS, CDR2 YFSETQ. Here the CDR3 DNA reads TGCGCCAGCAGCGTCACGGGGGCACTGAACACTGAAGCTTTCTTT. Protein sequence: CASSVTGALNTEAFF. Complete variable domain (other parts from reference TRBV5-1 and TRBJ1-1): KAGVTQTPRYLIKTRGQQVTLSCSPISGHRSVSWYQQTPGQGLQFLFEYFSETQRNKGNFPGRFSGRQFSNSRSEMNVSTLELGDSALYLCASSVTGALNTEAFFGQGTRLTVV.

Only one count was recorded for this clone. The chain is built from TRBV14 and TRBJ2-3, with TRBD1 matching over 8 bases. The junction had 13 bases not matched to a gene; V was cut back by 4 bases and J by 7 bases. Per the germline V gene, CDR1 is SGHDN and CDR2 is FVKESK. The CDR3 sequence is 16 residues long. CDR3 protein: CASSRKGQGHYNTQYF. The CDR3 nucleotides read TGTGCCAGCAGCCGAAAAGGACAGGGACACTATAATACGCAGTATTTT. Drawing the rest from reference TRBV14 and TRBJ2-3, the complete variable domain is EAGVTQFPSHSVIEKGQTVTLRCDPISGHDNLYWYRRVMGKEIKFLLHFVKESKQDESGMPNNRFLAERTGGTYSTLKVQPAELEDSGVYFCASSRKGQGHYNTQYFGPGTRLTVL.

The genes are TRBV18 and TRBJ1-1, with D possibly matching TRBD1 (6 bases). The CDR3 extends over 15 amino acids. The V and J ends lost 3 bases and 0 bases respectively, with 11 bases between them. Looked up from germline, CDR1 is KGHSH and CDR2 is LQKENI. The chain's CDR3 is CASSPSGALNTEAFF. CDR3 coding DNA: TGTGCCAGCTCACCCTCAGGGGCCTTGAACACTGAAGCTTTCTTT.

This chain connects TRBV4-2 to TRBJ2-5; 13 bases map to TRBD2. The CDR3 is 22 amino acids. CDR1 and CDR2 (germline): LGHNA, YNFKEQ. Germline trimming cut 2 bases from V and 2 bases from J; bases unmatched to any gene: 20. CDR3 sequence: CASSQHRTSGSAYSGVQETQYF. The DNA for the CDR3 is TGTGCCAGCAGCCAACACAGGACTAGCGGGAGCGCCTACTCGGGGGTTCAAGAGACCCAGTACTTC.

This clone has only one observation. The rearrangement joins TRBV9 to TRBJ2-1; TRBD2 aligns across 9 bases. With V trimmed by 1 base and J by 4 bases, 6 bases remained unmatched. This CDR3 has 16 amino acids. Germline loops: CDR1 SGDLS, CDR2 YYNGEE. This chain's CDR3 is CASSVLAGEAYNEQFF. The CDR3 coding sequence is TGTGCCAGCAGCGTATTAGCGGGGGAAGCTTACAATGAGCAGTTCTTC.

This chain links TRBV2 with TRBJ2-7, with D possibly matching TRBD2 (6 bases). The ends were cut back, 0 bases at V and 3 bases at J, with 15 bases in the middle. This CDR3 contains 16 residues. Germline V gene sequence: CDR1 SNHLY, CDR2 FYNNEI. In DNA, the CDR3 is TGTGCCAGCAGTGAAGCTTTGACTAGAAGAGTCTACGAGCAGTACTTC. Its translation is CASSEALTRRVYEQYF.